These 23 T cell receptor beta chains share one sample of origin, sequenced in a study of vaccination effects on CD4 cells after COVID-19. Upon completion of more than 9 days in culture, CD4+ T cells were isolated. PCR showed that the person got SARS-CoV-2 infection at some point between March and December 2020. Participants received two doses of either the BNT162b2 or mRNA-1273 vaccine. Clones were read by immunoSEQ multiplex PCR, and TCRdb kept only the in-frame ones, dropping some. The table records roughly 33,000 clones, approximately 77% of them present only once. Their cognate antigens are unknown. Sequencing used CD4+ T cells from PBMCs cultured without peptide, obtained after COVID-19 vaccination. Receptor source: a human donor who had a prior SARS-CoV-2 infection.

The rearrangement joins TRBV27 to TRBJ1-2, with a weak D call TRBD1 (5 bases). The CDR3 sequence is 13 residues long. V shed 2 bases and J shed 7 bases, with 11 bases lying between them. Germline V gene lookup returns CDR1 MNHEY and CDR2 SMNVEV (reference sequence). The DNA for the CDR3 is TGTGCCAGCAGTTTAAGGCAGGGAAGTGGCTACACCTTC. It translates to CASSLRQGSGYTF.

The chain combines TRBV7-3 with TRBJ2-1, with TRBD2 as a possible D gene (6 bases). V was trimmed by 3 bases and J by 4 bases, leaving 13 bases between them. This CDR3 has 15 amino acids. Germline V gene data show CDR1 as SGHTA and CDR2 as FQGTGA. The CDR3 loop is CASSFGPSAYNEQFF. DNA of the CDR3: TGTGCCAGCAGCTTCGGGCCTAGCGCTTACAATGAGCAGTTCTTC.

The rearrangement uses TRBV10-3 and TRBJ2-7, with 9 bases aligning to TRBD1. The CDR3 sequence is 12 residues long. Unmatched junction bases numbered 6, after V lost 11 bases and J lost 4 bases. Germline values: CDR1 ENHRY, CDR2 SYGVKD. The chain's CDR3 is CAAGQGYYEQYF. Written as DNA, the CDR3 is TGTGCCGCGGGACAGGGTTATTACGAGCAGTACTTC.

The V and J genes are TRBV27 and TRBJ1-5, with D possibly being TRBD1 (5 bases). CDR3 size: 18 residues. The germline V and J ends were trimmed by 3 bases and 0 bases, with 18 bases remaining between them. Germline assignment: CDR1 MNHEY and CDR2 SMNVEV (reference sequence). CDR3 protein: CASSLFGLRGYSNQPQHF. CDR3 DNA: TGTGCCAGCAGTTTGTTTGGCTTACGGGGGTATAGCAATCAGCCCCAGCATTTT.

J is TRBJ2-1 and V is TRBV19; D might be TRBD1 (5 bases). The V and J ends lost 4 bases and 1 base respectively, with 14 bases between them. Germline V gene data show CDR1 as LNHDA and CDR2 as SQIVND (reference sequence). The CDR3 totals 16 residues. The CDR3 is CASSTFGQGSYNEQFF. DNA for the CDR3: TGTGCCAGTAGTACTTTTGGCCAGGGATCCTACAATGAGCAGTTCTTC.

The V gene is TRBV3-1 (or the pseudogene TRBV3-2), the J gene TRBJ2-3, with 8 bases fitting TRBD1. Germline loops: CDR1 LGHDT, CDR2 YNNKEL (reference sequence). J lost 3 bases, V lost 4 bases, and 3 bases had no gene match. CDR3 length: 14 residues. The CDR3: CASSRRQGTDTQYF. The CDR3 DNA is TGTGCCAGCAGCCGTCGACAGGGGACAGATACGCAGTATTTT.

The chain joins TRBV7-9 to TRBJ1-2; maybe TRBD1 (6 bases). The V gene lost 5 bases and the J gene lost 8 bases, with 18 bases spanning the gap. This CDR3 contains 14 residues. CDR1 is SEHNR and CDR2 is FQNEAQ in the germline V gene (reference sequence). The CDR3 here is CASSPPGGGLGYTF. The CDR3 nucleotides read TGTGCCAGCAGCCCCCCCGGAGGGGGATTAGGCTACACCTTC.

The chain's CDR3 is CASSLQRTGEGYTF. CDR3 DNA: TGTGCCAGCAGCTTACAGCGGACAGGGGAGGGCTACACCTTC. V and J are TRBV7-8 and TRBJ1-2; 9 bases map to TRBD1. The CDR3 has 14 amino acids. V lost 2 bases to trimming and J lost 8 bases; unmatched junction nucleotides: 6. CDR1 and CDR2 (germline): SGHVS, FQNEAQ.

The rearrangement joins TRBV6-5 to TRBJ2-2, with 8 bases matching TRBD2. This CDR3 has 16 amino acids. Losses at the gene ends were 0 bases for V and 6 bases for J; bases not matched to a gene: 6. The germline V gene encodes CDR1 MNHEY and CDR2 SVGAGI. CDR3 residues: CASSYSTGLGSGELFF. The CDR3 DNA follows: TGTGCCAGCAGTTACTCGACGGGACTAGGATCCGGGGAGCTGTTTTTT.

By sample share, this clone is medium-sized. The chain links TRBV21-1 to TRBJ2-2. TRBV21-1 corresponds to a pseudogene. The CDR3 sequence is 14 residues long. The DNA of the CDR3 is TGTGCCAGCAGCAAAGCCACATGGGCCGGGGAGCTGTTTTTT. The encoded protein is CASSKATWAGELFF.

The gene calls are TRBV7-8 and TRBJ1-1; D gene ambiguous. Germline lookup yields CDR1 SGHVS and CDR2 FQNEAQ. This CDR3 contains 15 residues. The ends were cut back, 1 base at V and 0 bases at J, with 9 bases in the middle. CDR3 protein: CASSLEGVMNTEAFF. The CDR3 coding sequence is TGTGCCAGCAGCTTAGAAGGAGTCATGAACACTGAAGCTTTCTTT. The entire variable domain, with the rest obtained from reference TRBV7-8 and TRBJ1-1, is as follows: GAGVSQSPRYKVAKRGQDVALRCDPISGHVSLFWYQQALGQGPEFLTYFQNEAQLDKSGLPSDRFFAERPEGSVSTLKIQRTQQEDSAVYLCASSLEGVMNTEAFFGQGTRLTVV.

The rearrangement joins TRBV6-5 to TRBJ2-1; 9 nucleotides line up with TRBD1. The junction had 6 bases not matched to a gene; V was cut back by 8 bases and J by 7 bases. CDR1 is MNHEY and CDR2 is SVGAGI in the germline V gene. The CDR3 length is 13 residues. DNA for the CDR3: TGTGCCAGCCGGGACAGGGAGTTGAATGAGCAGTTCTTC. Translated, it gives CASRDRELNEQFF.

The rearrangement uses TRBV3-1 (or the pseudogene TRBV3-2) and TRBJ1-4; D remains ambiguous. V shed 2 bases and J shed 4 bases, with 11 bases lying between them. CDR1 and CDR2 (germline): LGHDT, YNNKEL (reference sequence). This CDR3 has 15 amino acids. As DNA, the CDR3 is TGTGCCAGCAGCCAATACGCCCGAGGTAATGAAAAACTGTTTTTT. Its protein is CASSQYARGNEKLFF.

The V and J genes are TRBV5-1 and TRBJ2-2; D unclear. Germline lookup yields CDR1 SGHRS and CDR2 YFSETQ. Trimming took off 4 bases at V and 3 bases at J, with 10 bases between the two ends. The CDR3 totals 14 residues. CDR3 amino acids: CASSTIGDTGELFF. CDR3 DNA: TGCGCCAGCAGCACTATTGGGGACACCGGGGAGCTGTTTTTT.

The chain joins TRBV5-4 to TRBJ2-1; 13 positions agree with TRBD2. With 4 bases clipped from V and 4 bases from J, the junction kept 5 bases outside the gene matches. CDR3 length equals 16 residues. Germline V gene data show CDR1 as SGHNT and CDR2 as YYREEE (reference sequence). The CDR3 bases are TGTGCCAGCAGCACTAGCGGGGGGGCCCTGTACAATGAGCAGTTCTTC. Its protein is CASSTSGGALYNEQFF.

The chain is built from TRBV5-1 and TRBJ1-1; D possibly corresponds to TRBD1 (6 bases). Germline CDR1 reads SGHRS; CDR2 reads YFSETQ. The CDR3 runs to 14 residues. V lost 5 bases to trimming and J lost 6 bases, with 17 bases between them. The CDR3 DNA reads as TGCGCCAGCAGTCGAACAACAGGGTCCTCTGAAGCTTTCTTT. Its protein product is CASSRTTGSSEAFF. The entire variable domain, with the rest obtained from reference TRBV5-1 and TRBJ1-1, is as follows: KAGVTQTPRYLIKTRGQQVTLSCSPISGHRSVSWYQQTPGQGLQFLFEYFSETQRNKGNFPGRFSGRQFSNSRSEMNVSTLELGDSALYLCASSRTTGSSEAFFGQGTRLTVV.

The rearrangement uses TRBV20-1 and TRBJ2-6, with D possibly TRBD1 on 5 matching bases. Germline V gene data show CDR1 as DFQATT and CDR2 as SNEGSKA (reference sequence). The CDR3 consists of 15 residues. Trimming pared 3 bases from V and 3 bases from J, leaving 12 bases between. The chain's CDR3 is CSASRGTVGANVLTF. The CDR3 DNA sequence: TGCAGTGCTAGTAGGGGAACCGTTGGGGCCAACGTCCTGACTTTC.

This clone was seen more than once but under ten times. The chain carries TRBV7-8 and TRBJ1-2; 9 nucleotides match TRBD1. The CDR3 is 15 residues long. V gave up 5 bases and J gave up 4 bases; unmatched junction bases: 8. The V gene's germline CDR1 is SGHVS and CDR2 FQNEAQ. The chain's CDR3 is CASSPWDRESYGYTF. CDR3 DNA: TGTGCCAGCAGCCCCTGGGACAGGGAGAGCTATGGCTACACCTTC.

The DNA for the CDR3 is TGTGCCTGGAGTGTGGGGCTCAGCACAGATACGCAGTATTTT. Translation: CAWSVGLSTDTQYF. V usage is TRBV30 and J usage is TRBJ2-3, with D perhaps TRBD1 (5 bases). The germline V gene encodes CDR1 GTSNPN and CDR2 SVGIG (reference sequence). The CDR3 is 14 residues long. V lost 0 bases, J lost 0 bases, and 7 bases lay in between.

V usage is TRBV3-1 (or the pseudogene TRBV3-2) and J usage is TRBJ1-1; D gene unclear. The CDR3 runs to 14 residues. Germline-derived CDR1 and CDR2 are LGHDT and YNNKEL (reference sequence). With 4 bases removed from V and 2 bases from J, the gap between germline ends came to 11 bases. The CDR3 reads CASSRQAGNTEAFF. The CDR3 bases are TGTGCCAGCAGCCGTCAGGCGGGTAACACTGAAGCTTTCTTT.

In this sample, this clone turned up once. The V call is TRBV24-1, the J call TRBJ2-7, with 8 bases identical to TRBD1. The CDR3 spans 14 residues. Germline lookup yields CDR1 KGHDR and CDR2 SFDVKD. V lost 3 bases, J lost 5 bases, and 5 bases stayed unmatched. CDR3 protein: CATSDIDRGHEQYF. CDR3 DNA: TGTGCCACCAGTGATATAGACAGGGGTCACGAGCAGTACTTC.

V is TRBV5-1 and J is TRBJ2-1; 8 bases are shared with TRBD1. Germline V CDR1 and CDR2: SGHRS, YFSETQ. The CDR3 is made up of 15 amino acids. Trimming removed 4 bases from V and 4 bases from J; junction bases left unmatched: 7. Written as DNA, the CDR3 is TGCGCCAGCAGCGTGACAGGGGCCACGTACAATGAGCAGTTCTTC. Amino acid sequence: CASSVTGATYNEQFF.

The chain carries TRBV18 and TRBJ1-1; tentative D call: TRBD1 (6 bases). V was shortened by 2 bases and J by 3 bases, with 10 bases between the two germline ends. The germline V gene has CDR1 KGHSH and CDR2 LQKENI. The CDR3 length is 14 residues. The CDR3 coding sequence is TGTGCCAGCTCACCAACACAGGGCGACACTGAAGCTTTCTTT. Residues: CASSPTQGDTEAFF.